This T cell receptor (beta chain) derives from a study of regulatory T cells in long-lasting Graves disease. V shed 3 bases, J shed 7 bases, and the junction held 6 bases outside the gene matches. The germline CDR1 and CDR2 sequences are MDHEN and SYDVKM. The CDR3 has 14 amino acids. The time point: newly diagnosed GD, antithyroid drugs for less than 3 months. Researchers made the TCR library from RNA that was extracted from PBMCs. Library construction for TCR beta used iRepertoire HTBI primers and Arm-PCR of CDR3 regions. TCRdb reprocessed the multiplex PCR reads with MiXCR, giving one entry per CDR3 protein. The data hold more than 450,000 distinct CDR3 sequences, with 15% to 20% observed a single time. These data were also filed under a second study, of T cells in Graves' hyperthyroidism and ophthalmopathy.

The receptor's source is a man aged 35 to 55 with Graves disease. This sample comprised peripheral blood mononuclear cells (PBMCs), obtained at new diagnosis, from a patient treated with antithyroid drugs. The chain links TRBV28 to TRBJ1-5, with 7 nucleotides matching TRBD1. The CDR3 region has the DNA TGTGCCAGCAGTTTTAGGGGGCAAGTCCAGCCCCAGCATTTT. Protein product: CASSFRGQVQPQHF.